What follows is one T cell receptor beta chain and its context. No antigen is known for it. Per-nucleotide qualities are absent, and no much larger clonotype sits a single base away. The trial excluded patients who had a history of autoimmune disease or were on systemic immunosuppression. In every dose cohort, peripheral blood was drawn for TCR sequencing at baseline, cycle 4 day 1, and cycle 7 day 1. The samples were taken from a phase I, first-in-human, multicenter, open-label dose-escalation trial of ivuxolimab. Adults with locally advanced or metastatic melanoma, renal cell, hepatocellular, or head and neck squamous cell carcinoma were enrolled in the trial. Before TCR sequencing, CD4+ T cells and CD8+ T cells from peripheral blood were sorted into separate populations. For sequencing of the TCRbeta CDR3 region, genomic DNA was extracted from the sorted cells. TCRbeta CDR3 regions were sequenced using the immunoSEQ Assay. TCRdb obtained this table from immuneACCESS and retained in-frame rearrangements with V and J assigned. These tables miss some clones; where compared with another copy, unresolved V genes account for less than half of the shortfall, and the remainder is unexplained. In all, the sample holds roughly 56,000 clones, and around 83% of those were seen once. The ten most abundant clones make up roughly 4.4% of the sample.

The germline V gene yields MDHEN for CDR1 and SYDVKM for CDR2. Measured from the cysteine to the phenylalanine, the CDR3 is 16 residues long. This entry keeps only the CDR3 DNA: 48 bases, framed from base 1. Relative to germline, V is missing 2 bases and J is missing 6 bases, with 9 bases of the junction outside any gene match. These data belong to a study of OX40 agonist ivuxolimab in advanced cancers. As for the study more broadly: The costimulatory receptor OX40 (CD134) was targeted by ivuxolimab, a fully human IgG2 agonistic monoclonal antibody. Intravenous ivuxolimab was administered to patients every 2 weeks at six dose levels: 0.01, 0.1, 0.3, 1.5, 3 and 10 mg/kg. Of the roughly 53 patients in dose escalation, approximately 20 had hepatocellular carcinoma, some 15 had melanoma, 9 had renal cell carcinoma and 9 had head and neck cancer. In the dose-escalation cohort, 82.7% of patients were male, and the mean age was roughly 60 years with a range of roughly 23 to 79. Prior anti-PD-1, anti-PD-L1 or anti-CTLA-4 therapy was permitted, and about two fifths of dose-escalation patients had received checkpoint inhibitors. Partial responses were achieved by three dose-escalation patients, of whom one had hepatocellular carcinoma and two had cutaneous melanoma. The point of sequencing TCRbeta in the periphery was to test whether ivuxolimab changed TCR sequence diversity and drove clonal T-cell expansion. The paper describes the monotherapy dose-escalation part (N of about 47 patients) of the phase I trial of ivuxolimab.

General conclusions and limits of the study: Which antigens the clonally expanded peripheral T cells were specific for was not determined. At doses from 0.1 to 3.0 mg/kg, clonal expansion was seen in both CD4+ and CD8+ blood T cells between baseline and week 6. In partial responders in the 0.1-3.0 mg/kg groups, normalized peripheral clonal expansion was found to be among the lowest, especially among CD8+ T cells. Low levels of normalized T-cell clonal expansion were also shown by some nonresponding patients. On average, CD8+ T cells showed more expanded clones than CD4+ T cells after ivuxolimab.

The chain uses TRBV28 and TRBJ1-4; TRBD1 fits 7 bases in the junction. The sequences come from CD4+ or CD8+ T cells sorted from blood, collected in a trial of the OX40 agonist ivuxolimab. The receptor was isolated from an adult with an advanced solid tumor such as melanoma, head and neck, liver or kidney cancer. The CDR3 region: CASSLGSTGTDEKLFF. The nucleotide sequence is given as TGTGCCAGCAGTTTAGGGTCGACAGGGACCGATGAAAAACTGTTTTTT.